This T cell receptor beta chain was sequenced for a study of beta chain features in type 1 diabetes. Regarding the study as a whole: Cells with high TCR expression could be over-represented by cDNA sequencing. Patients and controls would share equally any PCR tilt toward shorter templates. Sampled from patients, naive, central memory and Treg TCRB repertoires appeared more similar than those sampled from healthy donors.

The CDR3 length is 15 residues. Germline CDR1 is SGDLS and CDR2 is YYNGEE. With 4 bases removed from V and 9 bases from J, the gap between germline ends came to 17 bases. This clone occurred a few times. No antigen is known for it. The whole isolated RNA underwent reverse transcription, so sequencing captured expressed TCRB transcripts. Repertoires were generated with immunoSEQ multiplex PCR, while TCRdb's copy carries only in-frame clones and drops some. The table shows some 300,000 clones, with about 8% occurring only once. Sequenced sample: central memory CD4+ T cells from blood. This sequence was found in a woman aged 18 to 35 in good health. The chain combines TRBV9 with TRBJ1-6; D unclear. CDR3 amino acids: CASSPLETSTSPLHF. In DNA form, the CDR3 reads TGTGCCAGCAGCCCCCTCGAAACATCGACTTCACCCCTCCACTTT. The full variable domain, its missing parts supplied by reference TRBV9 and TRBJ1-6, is DSGVTQTPKHLITATGQRVTLRCSPRSGDLSVYWYQQSLDQGLQFLIQYYNGEERAKGNILERFSAQQFPDLHSELNLSSLELGDSALYFCASSPLETSTSPLHFGNGTRLTVT.